Shown below are 28 T cell receptor beta chains from a single sample sequenced in a study of cytomegalovirus exposure and HLA in healthy donors. This PCR relied on a set of 60 Vbeta primers and 13 Jbeta primers. Data came from immunoSEQ multiplex PCR; TCRdb stores just in-frame clones and leaves some out. The data hold fewer than 150,000 clones, with roughly three quarters observed a single time. Source material: PBMCs. Receptors were obtained from a man between 18 and 35 years old in good health and CMV-seronegative.

V is TRBV15 and J is TRBJ2-7, with a weak D call TRBD1 (5 bases). The CDR3 extends over 16 amino acids. Trimming took 0 bases from V and 6 from J, leaving 18 bases between them. Looked up from germline, CDR1 is LNHNV and CDR2 is YYDKDF (reference sequence). The CDR3 region is CATSRDQVQGLSEQYF. The CDR3 DNA reads TGTGCCACCAGCAGAGATCAGGTCCAGGGTCTCTCCGAGCAGTACTTC.

CDR3 protein: CAMRGTGGEQYF. CDR3 bases: TGTGCCATGAGGGGGACAGGGGGCGAGCAGTACTTC. The chain combines TRBV10-3 with TRBJ2-7; 11 nucleotides line up with TRBD1. With 9 bases clipped from V and 6 bases from J, the junction kept 4 bases outside the gene matches. Germline assignment: CDR1 ENHRY and CDR2 SYGVKD. CDR3 length: 12 residues.

This clone was detected only a few times. The chain is built from TRBV5-1 and TRBJ2-1; 15 nucleotides agree with TRBD2. Germline-derived CDR1 and CDR2 are SGHRS and YFSETQ. J lost 5 bases, V lost 4 bases, and 7 bases had no gene match. This CDR3 is built from 17 residues. CDR3 bases: TGCGCCAGCAGCCTACGCGGACTAGCGGGAGGGCACAATGAGCAGTTCTTC. It codes for CASSLRGLAGGHNEQFF. The full variable domain, in which reference TRBV5-1 and TRBJ2-1 provide the parts outside the CDR3, is KAGVTQTPRYLIKTRGQQVTLSCSPISGHRSVSWYQQTPGQGLQFLFEYFSETQRNKGNFPGRFSGRQFSNSRSEMNVSTLELGDSALYLCASSLRGLAGGHNEQFFGPGTRLTVL.

V and J are TRBV28 and TRBJ2-3, with 9 nucleotides matching TRBD1. Germline CDR1 reads MDHEN; CDR2 reads SYDVKM. The CDR3 is made up of 17 amino acids. Trimming took 5 bases from V and 0 from J; bases not matched to a gene: 9. This CDR3 is CASSPGQGRPSTDTQYF. The CDR3 coding sequence is TGTGCCAGCAGTCCGGGACAGGGACGACCCAGCACAGATACGCAGTATTTT.

The V and J genes are TRBV7-8 and TRBJ1-3, with 9 bases lining up with TRBD1. Trimming removed 7 bases from V and 4 bases from J; junction bases left unmatched: 20. The CDR3 has 19 residues. Per germline, CDR1 SGHVS and CDR2 FQNEAQ. The CDR3 spells CASTLTNYRDRVYGNTIYF. The CDR3 nucleotides read TGTGCCAGCACCCTTACCAATTACCGGGACAGGGTTTACGGAAACACCATATATTTT.

This clone was seen only once. The chain joins TRBV16 to TRBJ2-5; no definite D call. This CDR3 has 13 residues. Trimming removed 2 bases at V and 2 bases at J, with 6 bases between. The germline V gene has CDR1 KGHSY and CDR2 FQNENV. The CDR3 region has the DNA TGTGCCAGCAGCCAAGAGACACAAGAGACCCAGTACTTC. Protein product: CASSQETQETQYF.

V and J are TRBV10-2 and TRBJ1-4; no firm D call. CDR3 length: 14 residues. Germline CDR1 and CDR2: WSHSY and SAAADI. Trimming took off 2 bases at V and 5 bases at J, with 9 bases between the two ends. The DNA of the CDR3 is TGCGCCAGCAGTGAGAACAGAGGGAATGAAAAACTGTTTTTT. This sequence encodes CASSENRGNEKLFF.

The chain has TRBV27 and TRBJ2-3; 15 bases map to TRBD2. Trimming removed 5 bases from V and 6 bases from J; junction bases left unmatched: 3. CDR3 length: 15 amino acids. The germline V gene has CDR1 MNHEY and CDR2 SMNVEV (reference sequence). The chain's CDR3 is CASSLGTSGGDTQYF. CDR3 sequence (DNA): TGTGCCAGCAGTCTCGGGACTAGCGGGGGGGATACGCAGTATTTT.

Here the CDR3 DNA reads TGTGCCTGGAGTCCGCCAGGGGTTCTCACAGATACGCAGTATTTT. Translating gives CAWSPPGVLTDTQYF. The rearrangement joins TRBV30 to TRBJ2-3; the D gene is possibly TRBD1 (6 bases). This CDR3 is 15 amino acids long. V was trimmed by 2 bases and J by 2 bases, leaving 14 bases between them. The germline gives CDR1 GTSNPN, CDR2 SVGIG (reference sequence). The whole variable domain, filled in from reference TRBV30 and TRBJ2-3, reads SQTIHQWPATLVQPVGSPLSLECTVEGTSNPNLYWYRQAAGRGLQLLFYSVGIGQISSEVPQNLSASRPQDRQFILSSKKLLLSDSGFYLCAWSPPGVLTDTQYFGPGTRLTVL.

This clone was detected once. The chain recombines TRBV27 with TRBJ2-7, with TRBD2 matching over 9 bases. After removal of 2 bases from V and 5 bases from J, the junction contained 10 bases not matched to a gene. From germline, CDR1 is MNHEY and CDR2 SMNVEV (reference sequence). The CDR3 has 16 residues. CDR3 loop: CASSLLRAGGLHEQYF. The CDR3 DNA reads as TGTGCCAGCAGTTTACTACGCGCGGGAGGGCTCCACGAGCAGTACTTC.

The chain combines TRBV2 with TRBJ1-1; TRBD1 might be the D (6 bases). The germline gives CDR1 SNHLY, CDR2 FYNNEI. The CDR3 spans 12 residues. V was shortened by 8 bases and J by 6 bases, with 13 bases between the two germline ends. The CDR3 nucleotides read TGTGCCAGCCGGACAGAGGGAGCTGAAGCTTTCTTT. Amino acids: CASRTEGAEAFF.

The rearrangement links TRBV18 to TRBJ1-2, with 12 bases identical to TRBD1. The germline V gene encodes CDR1 KGHSH and CDR2 LQKENI. This CDR3 is 17 amino acids long. The J segment lost 0 bases and the V segment lost 2 bases, leaving 4 bases of the junction unmatched. The CDR3 nucleotides are TGTGCCAGCTCACCAACGGGACAGGGGGCTTCTAACTATGGCTACACCTTC. It encodes CASSPTGQGASNYGYTF.

The J gene is TRBJ2-1, the V gene TRBV5-1, with 9 nucleotides matching TRBD1. Germline lookup yields CDR1 SGHRS and CDR2 YFSETQ. CDR3 length equals 14 residues. After removal of 4 bases from V and 9 bases from J, the junction contained 8 bases not matched to a gene. The CDR3 coding sequence is TGCGCCAGCAGCCTGGGACAGGGAGAGGTTGAGCAGTTCTTC. This translates into CASSLGQGEVEQFF.

The genes are TRBV5-1 and TRBJ2-5; 11 nucleotides line up with TRBD2. The CDR3 is 16 amino acids. The germline CDR1 and CDR2 sequences are SGHRS and YFSETQ. The V and J ends lost 2 bases and 6 bases, in that order; junction bases with no gene match: 9. CDR3 in amino acids: CASSLISGRAMKTQYF. As DNA, the CDR3 is TGCGCCAGCAGCTTAATTAGCGGGAGGGCCATGAAGACCCAGTACTTC.

The rearrangement links TRBV5-6 to TRBJ1-1, with D unresolved. The germline V gene has CDR1 SGHDT and CDR2 YYEEEE. The CDR3 is 13 amino acids. Trimming removed 6 bases from V and 6 bases from J, with 15 bases in between. The CDR3 reads CASTQSSVPEAFF. Written as DNA, the CDR3 is TGTGCCAGCACTCAATCTTCGGTTCCTGAAGCTTTCTTT.

This chain uses TRBV7-9 with TRBJ2-2; D ambiguous. The germline V gene has CDR1 SEHNR and CDR2 FQNEAQ (reference sequence). V gave up 5 bases and J gave up 2 bases, with 15 bases separating them. This CDR3 comprises 16 residues. CDR3 DNA sequence: TGTGCCAGCAGCAACCGAGGTCAGATTAACACCGGGGAGCTGTTTTTT. It codes for CASSNRGQINTGELFF.

V and J are TRBV5-1 and TRBJ2-3; a possible D gene is TRBD1 (6 bases). CDR1 is SGHRS and CDR2 is YFSETQ in the germline V gene. V was trimmed by 0 bases and J by 6 bases, leaving 8 bases between them. This CDR3 has 13 residues. The DNA for the CDR3 is TGCGCCAGCAGCTTGGCCACAGGGGATACGCAGTATTTT. This codes for CASSLATGDTQYF.

This chain connects TRBV5-1 to TRBJ2-1; D remains ambiguous. This CDR3 is 14 amino acids long. Trimming pared 7 bases from V and 6 bases from J, leaving 17 bases between. Looked up from germline, CDR1 is SGHRS and CDR2 is YFSETQ. CDR3 in amino acids: CASRKRSSGNEQFF. The CDR3 DNA is TGCGCCAGCCGAAAGAGGTCCTCGGGCAATGAGCAGTTCTTC.

This clone was counted a single time. V is TRBV5-1 and J is TRBJ2-7, with D maybe TRBD1 (6 bases). The CDR3 covers 14 residues. The germline CDR1 and CDR2 sequences are SGHRS and YFSETQ. Deletions cut 3 bases from V and 2 bases from J, with 12 bases between. The CDR3 DNA reads TGCGCCAGCAGCTCCCCAGGGGACCCCTACGAGCAGTACTTC. It codes for CASSSPGDPYEQYF.

V gene TRBV27 combines with J gene TRBJ2-3, with 11 bases aligning to TRBD2. This CDR3 is 14 amino acids long. Looked up from germline, CDR1 is MNHEY and CDR2 is SMNVEV (reference sequence). Trimming at V came to 10 bases and at J to 1 base, leaving 4 bases not matched to a gene. CDR3 region: CATGTSGRTDTQYF. The CDR3, as DNA: TGTGCCACTGGGACTAGCGGACGCACAGATACGCAGTATTTT.

Concerning this clone: One end of the junction varies from germline; a read error may be responsible. The chain recombines TRBV5-1 with TRBJ2-5; the match to TRBD2 covers 8 bases. Looked up from germline, CDR1 is SGHRS and CDR2 is YFSETQ. The CDR3 covers 15 residues. For the CDR3, the DNA is TGCGCCAGCAACTTGGACCTAGCGGGCCTTAAGACCCAGTACTTC. The encoded protein is CASNLDLAGLKTQYF.

This clone was counted only a few times. The rearrangement joins TRBV4-1 to TRBJ2-1; weak D call: TRBD1 (6 bases). Germline CDR1 reads MGHRA; CDR2 reads YSYEKL. There are 18 residues in the CDR3. V was cut by 1 base and J by 3 bases, with 19 bases left in between. The CDR3 DNA reads TGCGCCAGCAGCCAAGTGGTTTCCCAGGGGTTCCTCTACAATGAGCAGTTCTTC. Amino acids: CASSQVVSQGFLYNEQFF.

This chain joins TRBV19 and TRBJ2-1; tentative D call: TRBD1 (5 bases). Germline V gene data show CDR1 as LNHDA and CDR2 as SQIVND (reference sequence). Trimming cost V 2 bases and J 8 bases, with 10 bases left between them. The CDR3 runs to 13 residues. The CDR3 here is CASSIKGVDEQFF. The CDR3 DNA follows: TGTGCCAGTAGTATAAAAGGGGTAGATGAGCAGTTCTTC.

CDR3 residues: CASSQDGTGGGEKLFF. The CDR3 nucleotides read TGCGCCAGCAGCCAAGATGGTACAGGGGGCGGTGAAAAACTGTTTTTT. The chain couples TRBV4-1 to TRBJ1-4; 9 bases align to TRBD1. The germline V gene encodes CDR1 MGHRA and CDR2 YSYEKL. The CDR3 extends over 16 amino acids. Losses at the gene ends were 0 bases for V and 7 bases for J; bases not matched to a gene: 6.

This chain links TRBV5-1 with TRBJ1-4, with 8 bases fitting TRBD1. The CDR3 totals 13 residues. The junction had 7 bases not matched to a gene; V was cut back by 5 bases and J by 10 bases. CDR1 SGHRS and CDR2 YFSETQ come from the germline V gene. CDR3 region: CASRRTGSVKLFF. The CDR3 nucleotides read TGCGCCAGCAGACGGACAGGGTCTGTAAAACTGTTTTTT.

The rearrangement joins TRBV10-1 to TRBJ2-1; 8 bases map to TRBD1. Per the germline V gene, CDR1 is WNHNN and CDR2 is SYGVQD (reference sequence). The CDR3 covers 20 residues. The V segment lost 0 bases and the J segment 0 bases; nucleotides outside the gene matches: 13. Here the CDR3 reads CASSESVTPGTGTSYNEQFF. The DNA for the CDR3 is TGCGCCAGCAGTGAGTCGGTGACTCCCGGGACAGGCACCTCCTACAATGAGCAGTTCTTC.

In its sample, this clone was seen a few times. The gene calls are TRBV6-1 and TRBJ2-6, with D perhaps matching TRBD1 (5 bases). The V end was cut by 1 base, the J end by 0 bases, with 13 bases between. The CDR3 loop spans 18 amino acids. Looked up from germline, CDR1 is MNHNS and CDR2 is SASEGT. CDR3 nucleotides: TGTGCCAGCAGTGAAGGTAGGGGTTACCTCTCTGGGGCCAACGTCCTGACTTTC. Protein product: CASSEGRGYLSGANVLTF.

This clone was counted a few times. The chain has TRBV7-9 and TRBJ2-2; the match to TRBD1 covers 8 bases. The CDR3 loop spans 16 amino acids. V shed 7 bases, J shed 6 bases, and the junction held 13 bases outside the gene matches. CDR1 SEHNR and CDR2 FQNEAQ come from the germline V gene (reference sequence). The CDR3 bases are TGTGCCAGCATCTCCCCCCGGACAGGGTTTCCCGGGGAGCTGTTTTTT. Encoded protein: CASISPRTGFPGELFF.